Listed below are T cell receptor beta chains from one sample, sequenced in a study of OX40 agonist ivuxolimab in advanced cancers. TCRdb's table, derived via immunoSEQ multiplex PCR, lists solely in-frame clones and lacks some. The sample records 79,000 or so clones, less than 95% being singletons. This material consisted of CD4+ or CD8+ T cells sorted from blood, taken in a trial of the OX40 agonist ivuxolimab. Receptors were obtained from an adult with an advanced solid tumor such as melanoma, head and neck, liver or kidney cancer. Both conserved end residues are part of each CDR3. Fields, in order: V gene, J gene, D gene, clone size, CDR3 DNA, CDR3 protein. A D gene is named only where the DNA matches it firmly. Only part of the rows carry a size: once, few, many, or a class if the clone is expanded.

TRBV28	TRBJ2-3	NA	NA	TGTGCCAGCAGTTTATGGACTAGAACCCCCACAGATACGCAGTATTTT	CASSLWTRTPTDTQYF
TRBV5-1	TRBJ2-5	NA	NA	TGCGCCAGCAGCATCACCGGACAGCCCCAAGAGACCCAGTACTTC	CASSITGQPQETQYF
TRBV18	TRBJ1-2	NA	NA	TGTGCCAGCTCACCAGGGTTTGGTGGCTACACCTTC	CASSPGFGGYTF
TRBV7-2	TRBJ2-4	NA	NA	TGTGCCAGCAGGCTAGGGGTGGGGAACATTCAGTACTTC	CASRLGVGNIQYF
TRBV5-1	TRBJ2-2	TRBD2	NA	TGCGCCAGCAGCTTTTTAGCGGGGGGGAACACCGGGGAGCTGTTTTTT	CASSFLAGGNTGELFF
TRBV2	TRBJ2-4	TRBD2	NA	TGTGCCAGCGCCCAGGTAGCGGGAGGGGGGAACATTCAGTACTTC	CASAQVAGGGNIQYF
TRBV28	TRBJ1-1	NA	NA	TGTGCCAGCTGGGAACTTCCCACTGAAGCTTTCTTT	CASWELPTEAFF
TRBV27	TRBJ2-2	TRBD2	once	TGTGCCAGCAGTTTGAAAGGTCAGCGACTAGCGCCGAACACCGGGGAGCTGTTTTTT	CASSLKGQRLAPNTGELFF
TRBV5-1	TRBJ2-7	TRBD1	NA	TGCGCCAGCAGCGCTGGACAGGGGTACGAGCAGTACTTC	CASSAGQGYEQYF
TRBV15	TRBJ2-7	NA	NA	TGTGCCACCAGCGAGGGCTACGAGCAGTACTTC	CATSEGYEQYF
TRBV7-8	TRBJ2-7	TRBD2	few	TGTGCCAGCAGAAGATCCGGGGGAGGGCCCACTGGGGAGCAGTACTTC	CASRRSGGGPTGEQYF
TRBV19	TRBJ2-1	NA	NA	TGTGCCAGTAGTTTGGACCGGGCCTCGTCTTGGTACAATGAGCAGTTCTTC	CASSLDRASSWYNEQFF
TRBV13	TRBJ2-2	TRBD2	NA	TGTGCCAGCAGCTTAGCGTCGGGAGGATACACCGGGGAGCTGTTTTTT	CASSLASGGYTGELFF
TRBV7-8	TRBJ2-7	TRBD2	NA	TGTGCCAGCAGCCTAGGCGCTAGCGGGCCCTCCTACGAGCAGTACTTC	CASSLGASGPSYEQYF
TRBV5-1	TRBJ2-1	NA	NA	TGCGCCAGCAGCTTGGGCTATGGCAATGAGCAGTTCTTC	CASSLGYGNEQFF
TRBV28	TRBJ2-7	NA	NA	TGTGCCAGCAGGTCCACCTACGAGCAGTACTTC	CASRSTYEQYF
TRBV25-1	TRBJ1-2	NA	few	TGTGCCAGCAGTGGCACAGGCTATGGCTACACCTTC	CASSGTGYGYTF
TRBV29-1	TRBJ1-5	NA	NA	TGCAGCGTCATGCCCGGGGATAGCAATCAGCCCCAGCATTTT	CSVMPGDSNQPQHF
TRBV7-2	TRBJ2-5	NA	NA	TGTGCCAGCAGCTACAGGGTCCAAGAGACCCAGTACTTC	CASSYRVQETQYF
TRBV7-9	TRBJ1-4	NA	NA	TGTGCCAGCAGCTCCACGGGGTGGAGGGCCGTTGAAAAACTGTTTTTT	CASSSTGWRAVEKLFF
TRBV10-2	TRBJ2-3	TRBD2	NA	TGCGCCAGCACCCGACTAGCCGCTAGCACAGATACGCAGTATTTT	CASTRLAASTDTQYF
TRBV9	TRBJ2-2	NA	NA	TGTGCCAGCAGCGTAGACTCCGGGGAGCTGTTTTTT	CASSVDSGELFF
TRBV29-1	TRBJ2-1	TRBD1	NA	TGCAGCGTTGAGGGACAGGGTGGTATGGGCAATGAGCAGTTCTTC	CSVEGQGGMGNEQFF
TRBV2	TRBJ2-1	NA	NA	TGTGCCAGCAGGCTCCCTACCATCAATGAGCAGTTCTTC	CASRLPTINEQFF
TRBV4-2	TRBJ2-1	NA	NA	TGTGCCAGCAGCCAAGATTGGTGGAGCCAATCGGGCAATGAGCAGTTCTTC	CASSQDWWSQSGNEQFF
TRBV5-1	TRBJ2-3	NA	NA	TGCGCCAGCAAGGTTTGGGGCGCTAGCACAGATACGCAGTATTTT	CASKVWGASTDTQYF
TRBV5-5	TRBJ2-7	NA	NA	TGTGCCAGCAGCTTGTTATGGACACCGACCTACGAGCAGTACTTC	CASSLLWTPTYEQYF
TRBV19	TRBJ2-2	TRBD2	once	TGTGCCAGTCGGCTCTGGGGCAGCACGACTAGCGGGAGCCGGGAGCTGTTTTTT	CASRLWGSTTSGSRELFF
TRBV5-1	TRBJ2-7	TRBD2	NA	TGCGCCAGCAGCGCTACGACTAGCGGTGCCTACGAGCAGTACTTC	CASSATTSGAYEQYF
TRBV29-1	TRBJ1-2	NA	NA	TGCAGCGGCGCCAGGGCAGGGGACGGCTACACCTTC	CSGARAGDGYTF
TRBV7-2	TRBJ1-5	NA	once	TGTGCCAGCAGGAAAGCAGGAAATCAGCCCCAGCATTTT	CASRKAGNQPQHF
TRBV18	TRBJ2-1	NA	NA	TGTGCCAGCTCACCACCCTCCGTGAATGAGCAGTTCTTC	CASSPPSVNEQFF
TRBV6-1	TRBJ1-4	NA	NA	TGTGCCAGCAGACCCGATGCAACTAATGAAAAACTGTTTTTT	CASRPDATNEKLFF
TRBV10-3	TRBJ2-5	TRBD1	NA	TGTGCCATCAGTGGACAGGGATTCGGAGAGACCCAGTACTTC	CAISGQGFGETQYF
TRBV4-3	TRBJ2-2	NA	NA	TGCGCCAGCAGCCAAGACATCGGCATTAGGGAGCTGTTTTTT	CASSQDIGIRELFF
TRBV6-5	TRBJ1-2	NA	NA	TGTGCCAGCAGCCCCCTTTCCGGCTATGGCTACACCTTC	CASSPLSGYGYTF
TRBV27	TRBJ2-6	NA	NA	TGTGCCAGCAGTTTAAATTCCGGCGAACTCTCTGGGGCCAACGTCCTGACTTTC	CASSLNSGELSGANVLTF
TRBV19	TRBJ2-1	NA	NA	TGTGCCAGTAACCCAAACCGGGACATTACCCGCAATGAGCAGTTCTTC	CASNPNRDITRNEQFF
TRBV5-1	TRBJ2-7	NA	NA	TGCGCCAGCAGCTTGGATGTCGCCTCCTACGAGCAGTACTTC	CASSLDVASYEQYF
TRBV6-5	TRBJ2-1	NA	NA	TGTGCCAGCAGTTACTCCGGTTCAGGGACGGATGAGCAGTTCTTC	CASSYSGSGTDEQFF
TRBV5-1	TRBJ2-2	TRBD1	NA	TGCGCCAGTTCCACAGGGGGTGGCACCGGGGAGCTGTTTTTT	CASSTGGGTGELFF
TRBV5-6	TRBJ2-3	TRBD1	NA	TGTGCCAGCAGCTTAGGGGGCCCAGATACGCAGTATTTT	CASSLGGPDTQYF
TRBV2	TRBJ2-2	NA	NA	TGTGCCAGTAACTCCGGGACTCTGACCGGGGAGCTGTTTTTT	CASNSGTLTGELFF
TRBV5-1	TRBJ2-7	NA	few	TGCGCCAGCAAGGTTGCGGGATCCCTCAGACACGAGCAGTACTTC	CASKVAGSLRHEQYF
TRBV6-6	TRBJ1-2	NA	once	TGTGCCAGCAGTTACTCGGTTCAGGGCTTAGGCTACACCTTC	CASSYSVQGLGYTF
TRBV28	TRBJ2-7	NA	NA	TGTGCCAGCAGCGGACAGTTCTACGAGCAGTACTTC	CASSGQFYEQYF
TRBV5-1	TRBJ2-7	TRBD2	NA	TGCGCCAGCAGCCCGATGGGACTAGCGGGAGGATGGGACGAGCAGTACTTC	CASSPMGLAGGWDEQYF
TRBV11-3	TRBJ1-1	NA	NA	TGTGCCAGCAGCTTCCTTGCGTCCACTGAAGCTTTCTTT	CASSFLASTEAFF
TRBV28	TRBJ2-5	TRBD2	NA	TGTGCCAGCGGAGGCGGGAGGGGAGAGACCCAGTACTTC	CASGGGRGETQYF
TRBV7-7	TRBJ1-1	NA	NA	TGTGCTAGCAGCCCTAGAGACCCCCTGGGCACTGAAGCTTTCTTT	CASSPRDPLGTEAFF
TRBV29-1	TRBJ1-2	NA	NA	TGCAGCGTTGAAGAAAGCGGCTACACCTTC	CSVEESGYTF
TRBV28	TRBJ2-7	TRBD2	NA	TGTGCCAGCAGCCGGGGAGGGCCTAACGAGCAGTACTTC	CASSRGGPNEQYF
TRBV5-3	TRBJ2-5	NA	NA	TGTGCCAGAAGCTTGGTTCGTGAGACCCAGTACTTC	CARSLVRETQYF
TRBV10-1	TRBJ2-6	TRBD1	once	TGCGCCAGCAGTCCCGGGACAGGGACTGGGGCCAACGTCCTGACTTTC	CASSPGTGTGANVLTF
TRBV5-1	TRBJ2-5	NA	NA	TGCGCCAGCAGCTTGAGGCAGGTCGTTCAAGAGACCCAGTACTTC	CASSLRQVVQETQYF
TRBV19	TRBJ1-1	NA	NA	TGTGCCAGTACCACCTTGGGGACTGAAGCTTTCTTT	CASTTLGTEAFF
TRBV7-2	TRBJ2-1	TRBD2	once	TGTGCCAGCAAAGGAGCGGGAGTAGTCAATGAGCAGTTCTTC	CASKGAGVVNEQFF